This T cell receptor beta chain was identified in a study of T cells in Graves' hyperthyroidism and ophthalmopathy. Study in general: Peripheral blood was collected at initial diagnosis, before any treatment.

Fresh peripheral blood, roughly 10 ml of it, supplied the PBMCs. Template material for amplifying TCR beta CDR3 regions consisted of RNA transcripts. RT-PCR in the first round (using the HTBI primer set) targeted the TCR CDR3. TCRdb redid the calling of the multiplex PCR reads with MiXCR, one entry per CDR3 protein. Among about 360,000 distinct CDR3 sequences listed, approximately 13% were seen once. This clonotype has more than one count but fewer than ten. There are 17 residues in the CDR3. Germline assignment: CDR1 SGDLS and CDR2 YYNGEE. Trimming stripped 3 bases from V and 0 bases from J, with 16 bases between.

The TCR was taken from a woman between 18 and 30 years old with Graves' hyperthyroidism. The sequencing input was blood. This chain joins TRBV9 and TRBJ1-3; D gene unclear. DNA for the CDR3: TGTGCCAGCAGCGATCAATCCGGACGGTTCTCTGGAAACACCATATATTTT. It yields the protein CASSDQSGRFSGNTIYF.